The 3 T cell receptor beta chains listed next were all sequenced from one sample in a study of CD8+CD57+ T cells in acquired aplastic anemia (dated by TCRdb to 2017 to 2018). The sample was run on an Illumina HiSeq 2000. Genomic DNA served as template for TCR beta VDJ combination and CDR3 sequence profiling. The raw public reads went through TCRdb reprocessing: fastp at Q25, MiXCR clone calling, in-frame beta chains kept. Rows are combined by CDR3 protein, so each entry shows the most common genes and DNA. The sample table shows 95,000 to 120,000 distinct CDR3 sequences, and around half are seen once. Of the sample, 25% to 35% falls within the top ten clones. The sample comprised sorted CD4+, CD8+, or CD8+CD57+ T cells (not recorded which) from PBMCs. The receptor set was obtained from a human donor in good health, serving as a control.

The chain is built from TRBV20-1 and TRBJ1-1, with D unresolved. V shed 4 bases and J shed 3 bases, with 27 bases lying between them. This CDR3 contains 18 residues. CDR1 and CDR2 (germline): DFQATT, SNEGSKA (reference sequence). CDR3 sequence: CSAKAPPEDGNWDTEAFF. CDR3 DNA sequence: TGCAGTGCTAAGGCCCCCCCGGAGGACGGAAATTGGGACACTGAAGCTTTCTTT.

This clonotype was observed once. The J gene is TRBJ2-3, the V gene TRBV7-3; 7 bases match TRBD2. With V trimmed by 2 bases and J by 2 bases, 7 bases remained unmatched. The CDR3 spans 16 residues. CDR1 and CDR2 from the germline V gene are SGHTA and FQGTGA. DNA for the CDR3: TGTGCCAGCAGCTTATTCCCGGGAGGTATCACAGATACGCAGTATTTT. Amino acid sequence: CASSLFPGGITDTQYF.

The chain combines TRBV7-9 with TRBJ2-3; D not certain. V dropped 5 bases and J dropped 7 bases, with 7 bases sitting between them. CDR1 and CDR2 from the germline V gene are SEHNR and FQNEAQ (reference sequence). The CDR3 runs 11 residues. In nucleotides, the CDR3 is TGTGCCAGCAGCCCTGATTATACGCAGTATTTT. Its translation: CASSPDYTQYF.